These 12 T cell receptor beta chains were all obtained from the same sample, sequenced in a study of somatic mutations in cytotoxic T cells in rheumatoid arthritis (TCRdb year 2017). Libraries came from the immunoSEQ multiplex PCR assay. TCRdb retrieved this table from immuneACCESS and kept in-frame rearrangements only. Not all clones are present; in checked studies, unresolved V genes account for under half, and no reason is known for the remainder. The sample has 15,000 to 20,000 clones on record, 70% to 80% of them singletons. About an eighth of the sample goes to the ten largest clones. The sequencing sample was made of CD8+ T cells sorted from blood. These TCRs come from an adult with rheumatoid arthritis.

This clone was counted a single time. This chain uses TRBV27 with TRBJ1-4; D is possibly TRBD1 (5 bases). Germline CDR1 MNHEY, CDR2 SMNVEV (reference sequence). The CDR3 extends over 12 amino acids. V dropped 3 bases and J dropped 10 bases, with 9 bases sitting between them. Written as DNA, the CDR3 is TGTGCCAGCAGTTTGGGCGGGGGAAAACTGTTTTTT. It yields the protein CASSLGGGKLFF.

J is TRBJ1-2 and V is TRBV6-6; a possible D gene is TRBD1 (6 bases). The CDR3 length is 13 residues. The ends were cut back, 2 bases at V and 8 bases at J, with 12 bases in the middle. The germline CDR1 and CDR2 sequences are MNHNY and SVGAGI (reference sequence). CDR3 protein: CASSYRGGEGYTF. CDR3 nucleotides: TGTGCCAGCAGTTACCGCGGGGGCGAGGGCTACACCTTC.

The V call is TRBV5-6, the J call TRBJ1-5; D call uncertain. V was pared by 0 bases and J by 0 bases, with 4 bases between. From germline, CDR1 is SGHDT and CDR2 YYEEEE. The CDR3 is 14 amino acids. The CDR3 is CASSLGGSNQPQHF. As DNA, the CDR3 is TGTGCCAGCAGCTTGGGTGGTAGCAATCAGCCCCAGCATTTT.

This clone was counted only a few times. The rearrangement joins TRBV6-1 to TRBJ1-4, with D unresolved. Germline assignment: CDR1 MNHNS and CDR2 SASEGT. V lost 5 bases to trimming and J lost 7 bases, with 11 bases between them. This CDR3 is 13 amino acids long. The CDR3 region has the DNA TGTGCCAGCAGTCCGACTGAAACTGAAAAACTGTTTTTT. Translating gives CASSPTETEKLFF.

The chain carries TRBV5-1 and TRBJ1-5; D might be TRBD1 (5 bases). V lost 1 base and J 0 bases, leaving 8 bases between the germline ends. Germline CDR1 is SGHRS and CDR2 is YFSETQ. This CDR3 has 15 amino acids. CDR3 amino acids: CASSLTGYSNQPQHF. As DNA, the CDR3 is TGCGCCAGCAGCTTGACAGGATATAGCAATCAGCCCCAGCATTTT.

This chain links TRBV6-5 with TRBJ2-6; no firm D call. CDR3 length: 15 residues. CDR1 is MNHEY, CDR2 SVGAGI, per germline. The V gene lost 0 bases and the J gene lost 4 bases, with 7 bases spanning the gap. Written as DNA, the CDR3 is TGTGCCAGCAGTTACTCAGACTCCGGGGCCAACGTCCTGACTTTC. This codes for CASSYSDSGANVLTF.

The gene calls are TRBV13 and TRBJ1-1; no clear D. Deletions cut 3 bases from V and 3 bases from J, with 11 bases between. Germline values: CDR1 PRHDT, CDR2 FYEKMQ (reference sequence). CDR3 length: 14 amino acids. The CDR3 region is CASSFLGVDTEAFF. The CDR3 bases are TGTGCCAGCAGCTTTCTCGGGGTGGACACTGAAGCTTTCTTT. Full variable domain (outside the CDR3, taken from reference TRBV13 and TRBJ1-1): AAGVIQSPRHLIKEKRETATLKCYPIPRHDTVYWYQQGPGQDPQFLISFYEKMQSDKGSIPDRFSAQQFSDYHSELNMSSLELGDSALYFCASSFLGVDTEAFFGQGTRLTVV.

The J gene is TRBJ2-7, the V gene TRBV27; no firm D call. The CDR3 has 15 residues. Germline V lookup: CDR1 MNHEY, CDR2 SMNVEV (reference sequence). V lost 2 bases and J lost 2, with 13 bases in between. The CDR3 is CASSLSFSHTYEQYF. As DNA, the CDR3 is TGTGCCAGCAGTTTAAGCTTCTCCCACACCTACGAGCAGTACTTC.

As DNA, the CDR3 is TGTGCCAGCAGTTTATCGTTCCGGCTAGCAAGATCAGATACGCAGTATTTT. Protein sequence: CASSLSFRLARSDTQYF. The chain has TRBV27 and TRBJ2-3; maybe TRBD2 (5 bases). The V gene lost 0 bases and the J gene lost 4 bases, with 17 bases spanning the gap. CDR1 is MNHEY and CDR2 is SMNVEV in the germline V gene (reference sequence). This CDR3 comprises 17 residues.

The V call is TRBV27, the J call TRBJ2-7, with D tentatively TRBD1 (5 bases). The CDR3 sequence is 14 residues long. Trimming took 9 bases from V and 3 from J, leaving 18 bases between them. Germline values: CDR1 MNHEY, CDR2 SMNVEV (reference sequence). CDR3 bases: TGTGCCAGAGAACGAAGGGGTGGGGTCTACGAGCAGTACGTC. It translates to CARERRGGVYEQYV.

In DNA, the CDR3 is TGTGCCAGCAGGAAAGAGACAGTTTTTTACGAGCAGTACTTC. Protein: CASRKETVFYEQYF. This chain connects TRBV6-5 to TRBJ2-7; D possibly corresponds to TRBD1 (5 bases). V dropped 6 bases and J dropped 4 bases, with 16 bases sitting between them. Germline V CDR1 and CDR2: MNHEY, SVGAGI. The CDR3 is made up of 14 amino acids.

The chain employs TRBV20-1 and TRBJ2-1; D is uncertain. Trimming stripped 1 base from V and 9 bases from J, with 7 bases between. CDR3 size: 11 residues. CDR1 and CDR2 (germline): DFQATT, SNEGSKA (reference sequence). This CDR3 is CSARAISEQFF. The CDR3 DNA reads as TGCAGTGCTAGAGCGATCAGTGAGCAGTTCTTC.